These 24 T cell receptor beta chains were all obtained from the same sample, sequenced in a study of T-cell memory formation after mild COVID-19. One entry per CDR3 protein results from TCRdb running MiXCR on the 5' RACE reads. The sample carries approximately 150,000 distinct CDR3 sequences, around 21% recorded once. Sequenced input: PBMCs or a T cell subset sorted from them (not recorded which). The source of these receptors is an adult woman who had mild COVID-19 (a few samples of this study predate the infection). Cell type and time point are not known.

This clonotype was observed a few times. The CDR3 DNA is TGTGCCAGCAGCTTAATTGGGAAGGGGTATGAGCAGTTCTTC. It yields the protein CASSLIGKGYEQFF. The chain is built from TRBV7-9 and TRBJ2-1; possibly TRBD1 for D (5 bases). The CDR3 totals 14 residues. Trimming removed 2 bases at V and 8 bases at J, with 13 bases between. Germline V lookup: CDR1 SEHNR, CDR2 FQNEAQ (reference sequence).

The chain combines TRBV20-1 with TRBJ1-2; D not certain. The V and J ends lost 0 bases and 8 bases respectively, with 16 bases between them. CDR3 length: 14 residues. CDR1 is DFQATT, CDR2 SNEGSKA, per germline (reference sequence). CDR3 protein: CSARDKGTSSGYTF. CDR3 DNA: TGCAGTGCTAGAGATAAGGGAACCTCCAGCGGCTACACCTTC.

V and J are TRBV6-6 and TRBJ2-1; D gene unclear. V was shortened by 0 bases and J by 7 bases, with 10 bases between the two germline ends. The germline gives CDR1 MNHNY, CDR2 SVGAGI (reference sequence). CDR3 length: 14 residues. The DNA for the CDR3 is TGTGCCAGCAGTTACTCGAGGCCCGGAAATGAGCAGTTCTTC. It codes for CASSYSRPGNEQFF.

This rearrangement joins TRBV5-5 to TRBJ1-6, with D uncertain. Germline CDR1 and CDR2: SGHKS and YYEKEE (reference sequence). V lost 1 base and J lost 7, with 9 bases in between. CDR3 length: 14 residues. The CDR3 loop reads CASSLNKANSPLHF. The CDR3 nucleotides read TGTGCCAGCAGCTTGAACAAGGCCAATTCACCCCTCCACTTT.

This clonotype showed up just a few times. The chain recombines TRBV2 with TRBJ2-1; 9 nucleotides agree with TRBD2. This CDR3 spans 15 amino acids. Unmatched junction bases numbered 4, after V lost 2 bases and J lost 5 bases. Germline CDR1 reads SNHLY; CDR2 reads FYNNEI. CDR3 nucleotide sequence: TGTGCCAGCAGTGAATTGCTAGCGGGGAACAATGAGCAGTTCTTC. Its protein is CASSELLAGNNEQFF. The whole variable domain, filled in from reference TRBV2 and TRBJ2-1, reads EPEVTQTPSHQVTQMGQEVILRCVPISNHLYFYWYRQILGQKVEFLVSFYNNEISEKSEIFDDQFSVERPDGSNFTLKIRSTKLEDSAMYFCASSELLAGNNEQFFGPGTRLTVL.

This clonotype occurred a few times. The rearrangement links TRBV7-3 to TRBJ1-3; the D is unclear. Trimming removed 1 base at V and 3 bases at J, with 16 bases between. The V gene's germline CDR1 is SGHTA and CDR2 FQGTGA. The CDR3 is 17 amino acids. CDR3 region: CASSLNAPQAGGNTIYF. The CDR3 DNA is TGTGCCAGCAGCTTAAACGCACCTCAGGCAGGTGGAAACACCATATATTTT.

The sample holds a few counts of this clonotype. In DNA form, the CDR3 reads TGTGCCAGCTCACCAAGCTGGGACAGACTAAGCAATGAGCAGTTCTTC. It encodes CASSPSWDRLSNEQFF. The rearrangement uses TRBV18 and TRBJ2-1; 7 bases agree with TRBD1. CDR3 length: 16 amino acids. The V segment lost 2 bases and the J segment 6 bases; nucleotides outside the gene matches: 10. From germline, CDR1 is KGHSH and CDR2 LQKENI. Full variable domain (outside the CDR3, taken from reference TRBV18 and TRBJ2-1): NAGVMQNPRHLVRRRGQEARLRCSPMKGHSHVYWYRQLPEEGLKFMVYLQKENIIDESGMPKERFSAEFPKEGPSILRIQQVVRGDSAAYFCASSPSWDRLSNEQFFGPGTRLTVL.

This clonotype was seen more than once but under ten times. The chain couples TRBV3-1 to TRBJ2-4; D is undetermined. This CDR3 is 16 amino acids long. Germline CDR1 and CDR2: LGHDT and YNNKEL (reference sequence). V dropped 4 bases and J dropped 0 bases, with 13 bases sitting between them. The CDR3 sequence: CASSRGPEVAKNIQYF. The CDR3 DNA sequence: TGTGCCAGCAGCCGCGGACCAGAGGTAGCCAAAAACATTCAGTACTTC.

Here the CDR3 DNA reads TGCGCCAGCAGCCAAGGGTGGCTAGCTGGCGAGCAGTACTTC. It translates to CASSQGWLAGEQYF. The chain recombines TRBV4-1 with TRBJ2-7; D possibly corresponds to TRBD2 (5 bases). This CDR3 has 14 residues. The V end was cut by 1 base, the J end by 6 bases, with 13 bases between. Per the germline V gene, CDR1 is MGHRA and CDR2 is YSYEKL.

This clonotype was picked up a small number of times. The chain couples TRBV7-2 to TRBJ2-7, with D perhaps matching TRBD1 (6 bases). Germline values: CDR1 SGHTA, CDR2 FQGNSA. The CDR3 extends over 14 amino acids. V shed 5 bases and J shed 0 bases, with 11 bases lying between them. CDR3 loop: CASSTRTVSYEQYF. The CDR3 DNA reads as TGTGCCAGCAGCACGCGGACAGTCTCCTACGAGCAGTACTTC.

CDR3 region: CASSVEGQPFYGYTF. In DNA form, the CDR3 reads TGTGCCAGCAGCGTAGAGGGTCAGCCCTTCTATGGCTACACCTTC. This chain links TRBV9 with TRBJ1-2, with D uncertain. There are 15 residues in the CDR3. Germline V gene data show CDR1 as SGDLS and CDR2 as YYNGEE. V lost 0 bases and J 4 bases, leaving 13 bases between the germline ends.

This clonotype appeared a few times. V usage is TRBV7-8 and J usage is TRBJ2-1; D is unresolved. Trimming took off 0 bases at V and 3 bases at J, with 9 bases between the two ends. The CDR3 length is 15 residues. Germline values: CDR1 SGHVS, CDR2 FQNEAQ. CDR3 in amino acids: CASSLAHGSYNEQFF. The CDR3 DNA reads TGTGCCAGCAGCTTAGCGCACGGCAGCTACAATGAGCAGTTCTTC.

This clonotype turned up a few times. The chain employs TRBV7-9 and TRBJ1-1, with D unresolved. This CDR3 is built from 13 residues. The V end was cut by 5 bases, the J end by 7 bases, with 14 bases between. Germline V gives CDR1 SEHNR, CDR2 FQNEAQ (reference sequence). Here the CDR3 DNA reads TGTGCCAGCAGCCCAGGCGAATTTGGTGAAGCTTTCTTT. Translation: CASSPGEFGEAFF.

The V call is TRBV19, the J call TRBJ1-2; D is uncertain. The CDR3 spans 14 residues. Germline CDR1 is LNHDA and CDR2 is SQIVND (reference sequence). Trimming took off 3 bases at V and 4 bases at J, with 12 bases between the two ends. The chain's CDR3 is CASSIESPVYGYTF. As DNA, the CDR3 is TGTGCCAGTAGTATCGAATCTCCCGTCTATGGCTACACCTTC. Combining the CDR3 with reference TRBV19 and TRBJ1-2 gives the whole variable domain DGGITQSPKYLFRKEGQNVTLSCEQNLNHDAMYWYRQDPGQGLRLIYYSQIVNDFQKGDIAEGYSVSREKKESFPLTVTSAQKNPTAFYLCASSIESPVYGYTFGSGTRLTVV.

This clonotype was counted a few times. The chain joins TRBV7-6 to TRBJ2-7, with TRBD2 matching 14 bases. The CDR3 is 16 amino acids. Losses at the gene ends were 5 bases for V and 4 bases for J; bases not matched to a gene: 7. The V gene's germline CDR1 is SGHVS and CDR2 FNYEAQ. The CDR3 spells CASSTTSGRAPYEQYF. The CDR3 region has the DNA TGTGCCAGCAGCACGACTAGCGGGAGGGCCCCATACGAGCAGTACTTC.

This clonotype was detected ten times or more. The chain couples TRBV6-5 to TRBJ2-3; TRBD2 aligns across 13 bases. The CDR3 runs to 17 residues. V lost 5 bases, J lost 1 base, and 6 bases stayed unmatched. Germline V CDR1 and CDR2: MNHEY, SVGAGI. The CDR3: CASSRTSGSLGTDTQYF. The CDR3 nucleotides are TGTGCCAGCAGTCGGACTAGCGGGAGCCTCGGCACAGATACGCAGTATTTT.

The table lists this clonotype with a few counts. The chain is built from TRBV12-3 or TRBV12-4 and TRBJ1-5; no reliable D call. This CDR3 region has 13 residues. With 6 bases removed from V and 3 bases from J, the gap between germline ends came to 9 bases. The CDR3 coding sequence is TGTGCCAGCAGGACGGTTTCCAATCAGCCCCAGCATTTT. Translated, it gives CASRTVSNQPQHF.

The gene calls are TRBV7-2 and TRBJ2-7, with TRBD2 identical over 10 bases. The CDR3 runs to 15 residues. Germline CDR1 SGHTA, CDR2 FQGNSA. V lost 4 bases and J lost 0; bases outside the gene matches: 3. The CDR3 here is CASSSRLAGSYEQYF. CDR3 in DNA: TGTGCCAGCAGCTCTCGACTAGCGGGCTCCTACGAGCAGTACTTC. The full variable domain, completed using reference TRBV7-2 and TRBJ2-7, is GAGVSQSPSNKVTEKGKDVELRCDPISGHTALYWYRQSLGQGLEFLIYFQGNSAPDKSGLPSDRFSAERTGGSVSTLTIQRTQQEDSAVYLCASSSRLAGSYEQYFGPGTRLTVT.

This clonotype showed up just a few times. V is TRBV5-1 and J is TRBJ1-1; no clear D gene. Germline-derived CDR1 and CDR2 are SGHRS and YFSETQ. This CDR3 spans 11 amino acids. Deletions cut 5 bases from V and 11 bases from J, with 13 bases between. This CDR3 is CASSSGPAAFF. As DNA, the CDR3 is TGCGCCAGCAGTTCTGGGCCAGCGGCTTTCTTT.

This chain uses TRBV12-3 or TRBV12-4 with TRBJ2-2; 10 nucleotides line up with TRBD2. With V trimmed by 4 bases and J by 13 bases, 18 bases remained unmatched. The CDR3 is 17 amino acids. CDR3 sequence reads: CASSSEMAASGSLSLFF. CDR3 DNA: TGTGCCAGCAGTTCCGAAATGGCGGCTAGCGGGAGTCTGTCGCTGTTTTTT.

V gene TRBV11-2 combines with J gene TRBJ2-7, with D perhaps given as TRBD1 or TRBD2 (5 bases each). CDR1 SGHAT and CDR2 FQNNGV come from the germline V gene. Trimming took 0 bases from V and 3 from J, leaving 12 bases between them. The length of the CDR3 is 15 residues. This chain's CDR3 is CASSLDWGPLYEQYF. As DNA, the CDR3 is TGTGCCAGCAGCTTAGACTGGGGACCACTCTACGAGCAGTACTTC.

This clonotype was found a few times. J is TRBJ1-1 and V is TRBV7-9, with 7 positions matching TRBD1. V dropped 2 bases and J dropped 1; count of bases not matched to a gene: 10. Looked up from germline, CDR1 is SEHNR and CDR2 is FQNEAQ (reference sequence). The CDR3 consists of 17 residues. CDR3 in amino acids: CASSLRGTALSNTEAFF. CDR3 nucleotide sequence: TGTGCCAGCAGCTTAAGAGGGACAGCGCTTTCGAACACTGAAGCTTTCTTT.

V gene TRBV5-1 combines with J gene TRBJ2-3; D is unresolved. CDR3 size: 14 residues. Deletions cut 0 bases from V and 2 bases from J, with 7 bases between. The V gene's germline CDR1 is SGHRS and CDR2 YFSETQ. CDR3 DNA sequence: TGCGCCAGCAGCTTGGTAGCACCCACAGATACGCAGTATTTT. It translates to CASSLVAPTDTQYF.

The V gene is TRBV6-5, the J gene TRBJ2-5; 7 bases fit TRBD1. The CDR3 spans 15 residues. V trimming: 5 bases; J trimming: 2 bases; junction bases outside the gene matches: 8. The germline gives CDR1 MNHEY, CDR2 SVGAGI. The DNA for the CDR3 is TGTGCCAGCAGTCGCAAGCCGGGACAGCAAGAGACCCAGTACTTC. Amino acids: CASSRKPGQQETQYF.